The source of this TCR beta chain is a study of blood T cell repertoires in COVID-19. The wider study: Samples taken during acute and convalescent COVID-19 were collected in the United States, Italy and Spain.

The CDR3 totals 11 residues. The V gene's germline CDR1 is MDHEN and CDR2 SYDVKM. V dropped 6 bases and J dropped 7 bases, with 9 bases sitting between them. In the original workflow: Amplification of reference gene primers provided the estimated nucleated cell counts. Produced via immunoSEQ multiplex PCR; TCRdb's table is partial and in-frame only. D and trimming come from the DNA, and the V and J calls and clone size come from that table. The data contain under 300,000 clones, 65% to 90% of them singletons. The sequencing input was peripheral blood. The sequence was collected from a human donor in a cohort sampled during active COVID-19. V is TRBV28 and J is TRBJ1-2; D remains ambiguous. The CDR3 is CASSLRIGYTF. The CDR3 DNA reads as TGTGCCAGCAGCCTGCGGATTGGCTACACCTTC.